The 12 T cell receptor beta chains listed next were all sequenced from one sample in a study of cytotoxic CD8 clonotypes in ibrutinib-treated CLL. This table comes from immunoSEQ multiplex PCR, and its TCRdb copy is limited to in-frame clones, with some not included. Of around 160,000 clones in the sample, 70% to 90% were seen once. The specimen comprised PBMCs, sampled at disease progression, from a patient treated with ibrutinib. The receptor set was obtained from a human donor with chronic lymphocytic leukemia.

This clone was picked up one time. The chain uses TRBV5-5 and TRBJ2-3; D remains unclear. Germline V gene data show CDR1 as SGHKS and CDR2 as YYEKEE (reference sequence). The CDR3 spans 13 residues. The V end lost 4 bases, the J end lost 10 bases, and 16 bases lay between the germline ends. The CDR3 loop is CASSPVSVQPQYF. Written as DNA, the CDR3 is TGTGCCAGCAGCCCCGTCTCCGTACAACCGCAGTATTTT.

V gene TRBV7-4 combines with J gene TRBJ1-3; unclear D gene. Trimming took 1 base from V and 0 from J, leaving 4 bases between them. This CDR3 region has 14 residues. Germline CDR1 reads SGHVT; CDR2 reads SQSDAQ. The CDR3 spells CASSLENSGNTIYF. The CDR3, as DNA: TGTGCCAGCAGCTTAGAAAACTCTGGAAACACCATATATTTT. Supplemented by reference TRBV7-4 and TRBJ1-3, the full variable domain reads GAGVSQSPRYKVAKRGRDVALRCDSISGHVTLYWYRQTLGQGSEVLTYSQSDAQRDKSGRPSGRFSAERPERSVSTLKIQRTEQGDSAVYLCASSLENSGNTIYFGEGSWLTVV.

Of note for this clone: This same CDR3 is encoded by further DNA sequences in the sample. The rearrangement joins TRBV30 to TRBJ1-2; 9 nucleotides agree with TRBD1. With V trimmed by 5 bases and J by 8 bases, 12 bases remained unmatched. The CDR3 is 14 amino acids. Germline V gene data show CDR1 as GTSNPN and CDR2 as SVGIG (reference sequence). The CDR3 sequence is CAWAPTGGLRGYTF. The CDR3 DNA follows: TGTGCCTGGGCCCCGACAGGGGGATTGAGGGGCTACACCTTC. Looking up the rest from reference TRBV30 and TRBJ1-2 gives the full variable domain: SQTIHQWPATLVQPVGSPLSLECTVEGTSNPNLYWYRQAAGRGLQLLFYSVGIGQISSEVPQNLSASRPQDRQFILSSKKLLLSDSGFYLCAWAPTGGLRGYTFGSGTRLTVV.

V is TRBV7-2 and J is TRBJ2-2; perhaps TRBD1 as D (6 bases). V was pared by 4 bases and J by 2 bases, with 8 bases between. CDR1 and CDR2 (germline): SGHTA, FQGNSA. This CDR3 is 14 amino acids long. The CDR3 sequence: CASSSGTNTGELFF. In DNA, the CDR3 is TGTGCCAGCAGCTCAGGGACAAACACCGGGGAGCTGTTTTTT.

On this clone: Other DNA sequences in the same sample also yield this CDR3. V and J are TRBV4-3 and TRBJ2-1; perhaps TRBD2 as D (7 bases). The CDR3 loop spans 17 amino acids. From germline, CDR1 is LGHNA and CDR2 YSLEER. Trimming cost V 1 base and J 3 bases, with 16 bases left between them. CDR3 DNA: TGCGCCAGCAGCCAAGGTTTGGGGGAGGGGGTCTACAATGAGCAGTTCTTC. Protein: CASSQGLGEGVYNEQFF.

The chain is built from TRBV29-1 and TRBJ1-2, with 12 bases aligning to TRBD1. There are 17 residues in the CDR3. J gave up 5 bases and V 1 base, and 11 bases lay outside the gene matches. In germline, CDR1 is SQVTM, CDR2 ANQGSEA. The CDR3 coding sequence is TGCAGCGTTGAAGGGTTAGGGACAGGGGGCTTTGGATATGGCTACACCTTC. It encodes CSVEGLGTGGFGYGYTF.

This chain joins TRBV5-1 and TRBJ2-7, with D possibly being TRBD1 (6 bases). This CDR3 has 16 residues. Per the germline V gene, CDR1 is SGHRS and CDR2 is YFSETQ. Deletions cut 4 bases from V and 5 bases from J, with 22 bases between. DNA of the CDR3: TGCGCCAGCAGCCCCCCTCGGACAGTTGAGTATGACGAGCAGTACTTC. Protein product: CASSPPRTVEYDEQYF.

This clone was recorded once. V is TRBV6-1 and J is TRBJ1-1, with D hard to call. V was cut by 2 bases and J by 7 bases, with 11 bases left in between. This CDR3 is 13 amino acids long. Germline V lookup: CDR1 MNHNS, CDR2 SASEGT. The CDR3 region is CASSESSGIEAFF. The CDR3 DNA reads as TGTGCCAGCAGTGAAAGTTCCGGAATTGAAGCTTTCTTT.

The chain joins TRBV7-9 to TRBJ2-7; TRBD1 is a possible D gene (6 bases). V was cut by 4 bases and J by 3 bases, with 13 bases left in between. Germline V gene sequence: CDR1 SEHNR, CDR2 FQNEAQ (reference sequence). CDR3 length: 14 amino acids. The CDR3 sequence: CASSSQTGYYEQYF. The CDR3 DNA reads TGTGCCAGCAGCTCACAGACAGGTTACTACGAGCAGTACTTC.

The chain links TRBV2 to TRBJ1-1; 8 bases line up with TRBD1. CDR1 and CDR2 from the germline V gene are SNHLY and FYNNEI. This CDR3 spans 15 amino acids. V lost 1 base, J lost 5 bases, and 6 bases stayed unmatched. This CDR3 is CASSEGRTGKTEAFF. The CDR3 DNA reads TGTGCCAGCAGTGAAGGACGGACAGGGAAAACTGAAGCTTTCTTT.

The CDR3 loop reads CAWDRGNTIYF. The CDR3 DNA follows: TGTGCCTGGGATCGAGGAAACACCATATATTTT. The chain couples TRBV30 to TRBJ1-3; no firm D call. The germline V gene has CDR1 GTSNPN and CDR2 SVGIG (reference sequence). Trimming removed 5 bases from V and 4 bases from J, with 6 bases in between. The CDR3 contains 11 residues.

This chain connects TRBV6-1 to TRBJ2-7, with TRBD2 matching 7 bases. Germline V gene data show CDR1 as MNHNS and CDR2 as SASEGT. The CDR3 runs 15 residues. With V trimmed by 4 bases and J by 4 bases, 10 bases remained unmatched. The CDR3 region has the DNA TGTGCCAGCAGTGCGTCTCTAAGCGGGGATTACGAGCAGTACTTC. Translation: CASSASLSGDYEQYF.